A single sample gave rise to the 8 T cell receptor beta chains below, sequenced in a study of T-cell reconstitution after alpha-beta-depleted transplantation in children. As it was prepared, the TCRbeta library received unique molecular identifiers. One entry per CDR3 protein, called by TCRdb with MiXCR from the PCR reads. Of 250,000 to 400,000 distinct CDR3 sequences in the sample, roughly 21% were seen once. Sequencing was performed on PBMCs, mostly from graft donor cells, taken 180 days after TCRalphabeta/CD19-depleted stem cell transplant. The receptor set was obtained from a male patient younger than 18 who had a stem cell transplant for acute lymphoblastic leukemia, so the T cells may come from the graft donor.

This clonotype came up a few times. Here the CDR3 DNA reads TGCGCCAGCACCCCTGTCGTGACCTCGACCGCCGGGGACACTGAAGCTTTCTTT. Encoded protein: CASTPVVTSTAGDTEAFF. The chain is built from TRBV5-1 and TRBJ1-1; D not resolved. The CDR3 totals 18 residues. Germline CDR1 SGHRS, CDR2 YFSETQ. Trimming shortened V by 6 bases and J by 3 bases, and 27 bases separated the two germline ends.

This clonotype was seen a few times. The rearrangement links TRBV5-1 to TRBJ2-7; 10 bases align to TRBD1. The CDR3 consists of 14 residues. The germline V gene encodes CDR1 SGHRS and CDR2 YFSETQ. Trimming removed 8 bases from V and 3 bases from J; junction bases left unmatched: 8. The CDR3 reads CASRRTGGIYEQYF. The CDR3 region has the DNA TGCGCCAGTAGAAGGACAGGGGGTATCTACGAGCAGTACTTC.

About this clonotype: Its ends do not fully match the called genes, so a read error is possible. V usage is TRBV5-1 and J usage is TRBJ1-2; D is uncertain. The CDR3 is 15 residues long. Germline assignment: CDR1 SGHRS and CDR2 YFSETQ. CDR3 sequence: CASSLEVARPYGDTF. CDR3 DNA: TGCGCCAGCAGCTTGGAGGTAGCAAGGCCCTATGGCGACACCTTC.

This clonotype was detected only a few times. This chain connects TRBV7-9 to TRBJ1-1, with D unclear. Germline values: CDR1 SEHNR, CDR2 FQNEAQ (reference sequence). V was shortened by 2 bases and J by 5 bases, with 18 bases between the two germline ends. CDR3 length: 16 amino acids. In nucleotides, the CDR3 is TGTGCCAGCAGCTTAATTTTGAGAGGACGCTGGACTGAAGCTTTCTTT. It codes for CASSLILRGRWTEAFF. Using reference TRBV7-9 and TRBJ1-1 for the parts outside the CDR3, the full variable domain is DTGVSQNPRHKITKRGQNVTFRCDPISEHNRLYWYRQTLGQGPEFLTYFQNEAQLEKSRLLSDRFSAERPKGSFSTLEIQRTEQGDSAMYLCASSLILRGRWTEAFFGQGTRLTVV.

A remark on this clonotype: A clone one base away is much larger, so this may be a read error. The chain has TRBV5-1 and TRBJ2-3; D unclear. CDR3 length equals 13 residues. CDR1 is SGHRS and CDR2 is YFSETQ in the germline V gene. The chain's CDR3 is CASSLANTDTQSF. The CDR3 DNA is TGCGCCAGCAGCTTGGCGAACACAGATACGCAGTCTTTT.

This clonotype was counted only a few times. J is TRBJ2-5 and V is TRBV19, with 10 bases that match TRBD2. Germline V lookup: CDR1 LNHDA, CDR2 SQIVND (reference sequence). The CDR3 covers 15 residues. The V gene end was trimmed by 5 bases and the J gene end by 5 bases; junction bases not matched to a gene: 8. CDR3 amino acids: CASSPRSGLAETQYF. CDR3 bases: TGTGCCAGTAGTCCCCGATCGGGACTAGCGGAGACCCAGTACTTC.

The CDR3 sequence: CASSESIGSDLLQPYEQYF. CDR3 nucleotides: TGCGCCAGCAGTGAGTCGATCGGTAGCGACCTCTTACAGCCCTACGAGCAGTACTTC. J is TRBJ2-7 and V is TRBV10-2; D is perhaps TRBD2 (5 bases). From germline, CDR1 is WSHSY and CDR2 SAAADI. The CDR3 sequence is 19 residues long. Trimming removed 0 bases from V and 2 bases from J, with 23 bases in between.

This clonotype was counted between two and nine times. This chain connects TRBV7-9 to TRBJ2-5; 11 nucleotides agree with TRBD2. Germline CDR1 and CDR2: SEHNR and FQNEAQ (reference sequence). J lost 4 bases, V lost 0 bases, and 7 bases had no gene match. The CDR3 consists of 17 residues. The CDR3 DNA is TGTGCCAGCAGCTTAGCGGGTAGCGGGAGGGCCGGAGAGACCCAGTACTTC. Residues: CASSLAGSGRAGETQYF.